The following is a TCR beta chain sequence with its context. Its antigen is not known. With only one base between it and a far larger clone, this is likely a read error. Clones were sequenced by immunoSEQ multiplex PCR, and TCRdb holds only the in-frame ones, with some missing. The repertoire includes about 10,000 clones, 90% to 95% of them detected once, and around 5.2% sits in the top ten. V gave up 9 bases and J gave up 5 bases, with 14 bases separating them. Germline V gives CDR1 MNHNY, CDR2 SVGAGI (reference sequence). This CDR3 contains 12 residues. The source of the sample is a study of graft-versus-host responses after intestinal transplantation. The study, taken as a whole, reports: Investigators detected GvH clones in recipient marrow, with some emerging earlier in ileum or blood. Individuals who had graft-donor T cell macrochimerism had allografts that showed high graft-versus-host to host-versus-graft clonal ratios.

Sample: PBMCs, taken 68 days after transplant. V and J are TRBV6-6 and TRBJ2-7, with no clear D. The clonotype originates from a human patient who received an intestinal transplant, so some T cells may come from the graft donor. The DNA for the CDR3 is TGTGCCAGGTGCCTAATTACGAACGAGCAGTACTTC. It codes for CARCLITNEQYF.